These 27 T cell receptor beta chains originate from one sample sequenced in a study of human T cells and chemical hapten exposure. TCRdb ran MiXCR on the RACE reads and lists one entry per CDR3 protein. The sample shows nearly 110,000 distinct CDR3 sequences, less than 15% of them seen only once. The time point was: pre-sensitization, week 0. Described treatment: therapeutic diphenylcyclopropenone sensitization with weekly scalp DPC. Source: whole blood, taken in connection with sensitization to the hapten diphenylcyclopropenone (DPC). These receptors were taken from a woman aged 45-60 years with alopecia areata. Some clones in this sample may be carry-over from other donors' samples.

The CDR3: CASSQGQEHSYEQYF. DNA of the CDR3: TGTGCCAGCAGCCAGGGACAGGAACACTCCTACGAGCAGTACTTC. The chain couples TRBV4-2 to TRBJ2-7, with TRBD1 matching 8 bases. V shed 3 bases and J 0 bases; nucleotides not matched to a gene: 4. The germline V gene has CDR1 LGHNA and CDR2 YNFKEQ. The length of the CDR3 is 15 residues.

This clonotype came up a few times. The chain carries TRBV20-1 and TRBJ1-5; no reliable D call. Deletions cut 3 bases from V and 5 bases from J, with 17 bases between. CDR1 is DFQATT, CDR2 SNEGSKA, per germline (reference sequence). The CDR3 runs to 15 residues. CDR3 sequence reads: CSASSEAGIDQPQHF. The DNA of the CDR3 is TGCAGTGCTAGTAGTGAGGCAGGAATTGATCAGCCCCAGCATTTT.

This clonotype was seen at least ten times. The rearrangement uses TRBV7-2 and TRBJ2-3, with 10 bases matching TRBD2. V gave up 5 bases and J gave up 4 bases; unmatched junction bases: 6. This CDR3 has 15 residues. Germline V gene data show CDR1 as SGHTA and CDR2 as FQGNSA. The CDR3 region has the DNA TGTGCCAGCAGCACCCTAGCGGGAGCCGCAGATACGCAGTATTTT. Protein: CASSTLAGAADTQYF.

This rearrangement joins TRBV7-9 to TRBJ2-5; D remains unclear. V was shortened by 4 bases and J by 4 bases, with 10 bases between the two germline ends. The germline V gene encodes CDR1 SEHNR and CDR2 FQNEAQ (reference sequence). The CDR3 is made up of 13 amino acids. The CDR3 sequence: CASSSTRPETQYF. CDR3 DNA: TGTGCCAGCAGCTCAACCAGGCCAGAGACCCAGTACTTC.

The sample holds many counts of this clonotype. The rearrangement links TRBV18 to TRBJ1-5, with D unresolved. V was pared by 6 bases and J by 0 bases, with 9 bases between. CDR3 length: 14 amino acids. Per the germline V gene, CDR1 is KGHSH and CDR2 is LQKENI. The DNA for the CDR3 is TGTGCCAGCTCGTCGAGGGATAGCAATCAGCCCCAGCATTTT. Translated, it gives CASSSRDSNQPQHF.

This clonotype appeared a few times. The CDR3 reads CASSLVRGGLHFKNIQYF. The CDR3 region has the DNA TGTGCCAGCAGCTTGGTCCGGGGAGGACTACACTTCAAAAACATTCAGTACTTC. The V call is TRBV5-6, the J call TRBJ2-4; D perhaps matches TRBD2 (6 bases). This CDR3 is 18 amino acids long. CDR1 and CDR2 from the germline V gene are SGHDT and YYEEEE. The V end lost 0 bases, the J end lost 3 bases, and 19 bases lay between the germline ends.

The V and J genes are TRBV28 and TRBJ1-2; D call uncertain. Germline V gene lookup returns CDR1 MDHEN and CDR2 SYDVKM. The CDR3 totals 12 residues. Trimming cost V 3 bases and J 8 bases, with 10 bases left between them. The CDR3 is CASSFARPGYTF. The CDR3 DNA is TGTGCCAGCAGTTTTGCCAGGCCCGGCTACACCTTC.

The genes are TRBV11-2 and TRBJ2-3; no clear D gene. The germline V gene has CDR1 SGHAT and CDR2 FQNNGV. V was cut by 2 bases and J by 2 bases, with 11 bases left in between. This CDR3 is built from 15 residues. The CDR3 DNA follows: TGTGCCAGCAGCTTATTGGGCAGCTCCACAGATACGCAGTATTTT. Translating it yields CASSLLGSSTDTQYF.

This clonotype was seen a few times. The chain couples TRBV20-1 to TRBJ1-2; unclear D gene. Germline V gene lookup returns CDR1 DFQATT and CDR2 SNEGSKA (reference sequence). V was shortened by 5 bases and J by 0 bases, with 10 bases between the two germline ends. The length of the CDR3 is 13 residues. In nucleotides, the CDR3 is TGCAGTGCTGAAACCCAGACTAACTATGGCTACACCTTC. The encoded protein is CSAETQTNYGYTF.

J is TRBJ1-4 and V is TRBV11-2, with TRBD1 as a possible D gene (5 bases). The CDR3 has 14 residues. The V end was cut by 2 bases, the J end by 5 bases, with 9 bases between. Per the germline V gene, CDR1 is SGHAT and CDR2 is FQNNGV. In nucleotides, the CDR3 is TGTGCCAGCAGCTTACAGGGAGCGAATGAAAAACTGTTTTTT. Encoded protein: CASSLQGANEKLFF.

The chain has TRBV6-6 and TRBJ1-1; 7 positions match TRBD1. V dropped 7 bases and J dropped 9; count of bases not matched to a gene: 8. Germline CDR1 is MNHNY and CDR2 is SVGAGI (reference sequence). This CDR3 is built from 12 residues. The CDR3 nucleotides read TGTGCCAGCACCTTAAGACAGGGCCAAGCTTTCTTT. This gives the protein CASTLRQGQAFF.

This clonotype was seen a handful of times. The chain uses TRBV6-1 and TRBJ2-7; D not resolved. Germline V gene data show CDR1 as MNHNS and CDR2 as SASEGT. The CDR3 is 13 amino acids. Trimming took 5 bases from V and 1 from J, leaving 9 bases between them. CDR3 in amino acids: CASSKTYSYEQYF. The CDR3 DNA sequence: TGTGCCAGCAGTAAGACTTATTCCTACGAGCAGTACTTC.

This clonotype was counted many times. The chain joins TRBV4-2 to TRBJ2-5, with TRBD1 matching 7 bases. The CDR3 is 14 amino acids. With V trimmed by 4 bases and J by 3 bases, 5 bases remained unmatched. The germline CDR1 and CDR2 sequences are LGHNA and YNFKEQ. Here the CDR3 DNA reads TGTGCCAGCAGCCCCCCCGGACAGGAAGAGACCCAGTACTTC. It specifies CASSPPGQEETQYF.

The chain employs TRBV20-1 and TRBJ1-4, with D hard to call. Trimming stripped 2 bases from V and 3 bases from J, with 10 bases between. Germline CDR1 and CDR2: DFQATT and SNEGSKA (reference sequence). The CDR3 length is 14 residues. Here the CDR3 reads CSARSGRANEKLFF. The CDR3 nucleotides read TGCAGTGCTAGATCTGGTCGGGCTAATGAAAAACTGTTTTTT.

This clonotype was detected many times. The chain joins TRBV29-1 to TRBJ2-1, with D maybe TRBD1 (7 bases). This CDR3 comprises 12 residues. CDR1 and CDR2 (germline): SQVTM, ANQGSEA. V lost 4 bases and J lost 9, with 13 bases in between. The CDR3 here is CSVVGGGTEQFF. The CDR3 DNA reads TGCAGCGTTGTCGGAGGGGGCACTGAGCAGTTCTTC.

This clonotype was seen repeatedly, ten times or more. The DNA for the CDR3 is TGTGCCAGCACCAACGGGGGCCAGCCCCAGCATTTT. This codes for CASTNGGQPQHF. The chain uses TRBV6-2 or TRBV6-3 and TRBJ1-5; D might be TRBD1 (6 bases). Germline CDR1 reads MNHEY; CDR2 reads SVGEGT. The V end was cut by 7 bases, the J end by 7 bases, with 11 bases between. The CDR3 loop spans 12 amino acids.

Ten or more counts support this clonotype. The chain couples TRBV3-1 to TRBJ2-3, with TRBD2 matching 10 bases. From germline, CDR1 is LGHDT and CDR2 YNNKEL (reference sequence). V was pared by 1 base and J by 1 base, with 11 bases of the junction left unmatched. This CDR3 is 19 amino acids long. The DNA of the CDR3 is TGTGCCAGCAGCCAAGCGGGACTAGCGCAACTGGCGGGCACAGATACGCAGTATTTT. The encoded protein is CASSQAGLAQLAGTDTQYF.

The chain is built from TRBV10-2 and TRBJ1-6, with D perhaps TRBD1 (5 bases). V lost 8 bases, J lost 9 bases, and 17 bases lay in between. Germline V lookup: CDR1 WSHSY, CDR2 SAAADI. The CDR3 runs to 14 residues. The CDR3 loop is CASGSGREVSPLHF. DNA for the CDR3: TGCGCCAGCGGAAGCGGCAGGGAAGTTTCACCCCTCCACTTT.

This chain uses TRBV13 with TRBJ2-7; D gene uncertain. CDR3 length: 14 amino acids. Between the trimmed V and J ends, which lost 5 bases and 2 bases, there was a span of 13 bases. The germline V gene encodes CDR1 PRHDT and CDR2 FYEKMQ (reference sequence). As DNA, the CDR3 is TGTGCCAGCAGCCCCCGACCCGCACCCTACGAGCAGTACTTC. It is translated as CASSPRPAPYEQYF.

This rearrangement joins TRBV6-1 to TRBJ2-7, with 9 nucleotides matching TRBD1. Germline V gives CDR1 MNHNS, CDR2 SASEGT. Germline trimming cut 4 bases from V and 6 bases from J; bases unmatched to any gene: 7. The CDR3 is 14 residues long. The CDR3 spells CASSVYETGGEQYF. CDR3 in DNA: TGTGCCAGCAGTGTCTATGAGACAGGGGGCGAGCAGTACTTC.

This clonotype has more than one count but fewer than ten. The chain couples TRBV19 to TRBJ1-4; unclear D gene. Trimming removed 3 bases at V and 0 bases at J, with 5 bases between. The CDR3 loop spans 14 amino acids. Germline assignment: CDR1 LNHDA and CDR2 SQIVND (reference sequence). The CDR3 DNA reads as TGTGCCAGTAGTATCACCGCAACTAATGAAAAACTGTTTTTT. Encoded protein: CASSITATNEKLFF.

This clonotype was counted ten times or more. The chain combines TRBV25-1 with TRBJ2-5, with 10 bases that match TRBD2. V was pared by 4 bases and J by 5 bases, with 10 bases of the junction left unmatched. Per germline, CDR1 MGHDK and CDR2 SYGVNS. The CDR3 is 16 amino acids. The CDR3 DNA reads as TGTGCCAGCAGTGCCCTCTCTAGCGGGAGATTGGAGACCCAGTACTTC. It translates to CASSALSSGRLETQYF.

This clonotype was detected a few times. The chain joins TRBV7-2 to TRBJ1-3; no definite D call. Trimming took off 5 bases at V and 8 bases at J, with 13 bases between the two ends. Per the germline V gene, CDR1 is SGHTA and CDR2 is FQGNSA. This CDR3 comprises 13 residues. The DNA of the CDR3 is TGTGCCAGCAGCCCCCGATCACCGGACACCATATATTTT. It is translated as CASSPRSPDTIYF. Using reference TRBV7-2 and TRBJ1-3 for the parts outside the CDR3, the full variable domain is GAGVSQSPSNKVTEKGKDVELRCDPISGHTALYWYRQSLGQGLEFLIYFQGNSAPDKSGLPSDRFSAERTGGSVSTLTIQRTQQEDSAVYLCASSPRSPDTIYFGEGSWLTVV.

V gene TRBV5-1 combines with J gene TRBJ2-3; possible D gene TRBD2, 6 bases. From germline, CDR1 is SGHRS and CDR2 YFSETQ. The CDR3 spans 16 residues. V lost 4 bases and J lost 5, with 20 bases in between. CDR3 nucleotides: TGCGCCAGCAGCACGCGGGGAAGGGCCTCAGGAGATACGCAGTATTTT. This encodes CASSTRGRASGDTQYF.

The J gene is TRBJ1-6, the V gene TRBV7-6, with no clear D. V was clipped by 5 bases and J by 1 base, with 9 bases between them. The CDR3 length is 15 residues. Germline-derived CDR1 and CDR2 are SGHVS and FNYEAQ. CDR3 sequence: CASSPAYSYNSPLHF. The CDR3 DNA sequence: TGTGCCAGCAGCCCAGCGTATTCCTATAATTCACCCCTCCACTTT.

There are a few counts of this clonotype. This rearrangement joins TRBV4-2 to TRBJ2-3, with D uncertain. The CDR3 is made up of 15 amino acids. Trimming took 4 bases from V and 4 from J, leaving 15 bases between them. The germline gives CDR1 LGHNA, CDR2 YNFKEQ. This CDR3 reads CASSRGPAEADTQYF. Written as DNA, the CDR3 is TGTGCCAGCAGCCGCGGCCCTGCTGAGGCAGATACGCAGTATTTT.

The sample holds a few counts of this clonotype. V gene TRBV20-1 combines with J gene TRBJ1-4; 8 bases agree with TRBD1. Germline assignment: CDR1 DFQATT and CDR2 SNEGSKA (reference sequence). With 5 bases clipped from V and 5 bases from J, the junction kept 7 bases outside the gene matches. The CDR3 sequence is 14 residues long. CDR3 sequence: CSAGGTGDNEKLFF. CDR3 bases: TGCAGTGCTGGAGGGACAGGCGACAATGAAAAACTGTTTTTT.